This T cell receptor beta chain was identified during a study of T cells expressing NK-cell markers. Following a re-call of the 5' RACE reads, TCRdb has one entry per CDR3 protein and lacks DNA. The ten most abundant clones cover around 20% of a sample with 150,000 or so distinct CDR3 sequences. Germline V CDR1 and CDR2: SEHNR, FQNEAQ (reference sequence). There are 14 residues in the CDR3. Study-wide points: In a handful of donors, dominant clonotypes made up roughly 28.3-65% of CD3+CD56-NKG2C+ cells.

In the case of this clonotype: What it recognizes is unknown.

This chain uses TRBV7-9 with TRBJ1-1; TCRdb's D call, TRBD1, is unchecked because there is no DNA. The TCR comes from a woman aged 18 to 69 in good health. Sample: blood T cells: a sorted CD56 or NKG2C T cell subset, CD4+ or CD8+ T cells, or bulk PBMC T cells (not recorded which). The CDR3 here is CASSFARTGPEAFF.